This entry lists 30 T cell receptor beta chains sequenced from one sample in a study of cytomegalovirus exposure and HLA in healthy donors. Assay used: immunoSEQ multiplex PCR; TCRdb lists only in-frame clones, some missing. Of 220,000 or so clones detected, less than 85% appear once; the ten largest clones hold 4.5% to 6%. Sequenced input: PBMCs. The receptors shown here come from a woman between 18 and 30 years old in good health and CMV-seronegative.

The rearrangement joins TRBV27 to TRBJ2-2; no reliable D call. V dropped 4 bases and J dropped 3 bases, with 12 bases sitting between them. The germline CDR1 and CDR2 sequences are MNHEY and SMNVEV (reference sequence). This CDR3 comprises 15 residues. CDR3 in amino acids: CASSWYGWDTGELFF. The CDR3 nucleotides read TGTGCCAGCAGTTGGTACGGGTGGGACACCGGGGAGCTGTTTTTT.

In its sample, this clone was seen once. The gene calls are TRBV5-1 and TRBJ2-1; 7 bases match TRBD1. This CDR3 is 13 amino acids long. V shed 4 bases, J shed 8 bases, and the junction held 6 bases outside the gene matches. Germline lookup yields CDR1 SGHRS and CDR2 YFSETQ. This CDR3 reads CASSGSQGDEQFF. The CDR3 DNA follows: TGCGCCAGCAGCGGCTCTCAGGGGGATGAGCAGTTCTTC. The full variable domain, rest sourced from reference TRBV5-1 and TRBJ2-1, is KAGVTQTPRYLIKTRGQQVTLSCSPISGHRSVSWYQQTPGQGLQFLFEYFSETQRNKGNFPGRFSGRQFSNSRSEMNVSTLELGDSALYLCASSGSQGDEQFFGPGTRLTVL.

This rearrangement joins TRBV18 to TRBJ2-2; D might be TRBD1 (6 bases). Germline CDR1 reads KGHSH; CDR2 reads LQKENI. V lost 8 bases and J lost 3, with 16 bases in between. CDR3 length equals 15 residues. The CDR3 DNA sequence: TGTGCCAGCGGACCCGGGCAGGGGTACACCGGGGAGCTGTTTTTT. It codes for CASGPGQGYTGELFF.

The sample holds a few counts of this clone. The chain links TRBV7-9 to TRBJ2-7; D is ambiguous. Trimming took 0 bases from V and 6 from J, leaving 6 bases between them. The CDR3 has 12 residues. Germline values: CDR1 SEHNR, CDR2 FQNEAQ (reference sequence). The CDR3 nucleotides read TGTGCCAGCAGCTTAGCGACGGGCGAGCAGTACTTC. It codes for CASSLATGEQYF.

The chain couples TRBV9 to TRBJ2-3; D gene unclear. The CDR3 is made up of 13 amino acids. With 0 bases removed from V and 6 bases from J, the gap between germline ends came to 8 bases. From germline, CDR1 is SGDLS and CDR2 YYNGEE. The chain's CDR3 is CASSVGMSDTQYF. CDR3 DNA sequence: TGTGCCAGCAGCGTAGGGATGTCGGATACGCAGTATTTT.

The chain has TRBV4-1 and TRBJ2-6; D remains unclear. Between the trimmed V and J ends, which lost 1 base and 4 bases, there was a span of 14 bases. This CDR3 region has 17 residues. From germline, CDR1 is MGHRA and CDR2 YSYEKL. The CDR3 DNA reads TGCGCCAGCAGCCAAGGAATGGCCCGAACCGGGGCCAACGTCCTGACTTTC. It specifies CASSQGMARTGANVLTF.

The V and J genes are TRBV28 and TRBJ2-5; 11 bases map to TRBD2. Germline V gene data show CDR1 as MDHEN and CDR2 as SYDVKM. Trimming removed 6 bases from V and 4 bases from J; junction bases left unmatched: 7. The CDR3 has 15 amino acids. The CDR3 reads CASSSTSGSGETQYF. CDR3 coding DNA: TGTGCCAGCAGCTCTACTAGCGGGAGTGGAGAGACCCAGTACTTC.

V is TRBV4-1 and J is TRBJ2-1; TRBD2 matches at 11 bases. The CDR3 sequence is 15 residues long. The germline gives CDR1 MGHRA, CDR2 YSYEKL. With V trimmed by 4 bases and J by 2 bases, 1 base remained unmatched. The CDR3 DNA reads TGCGCCAGCAGCCCGGGACTAGCGGCCTACAATGAGCAGTTCTTC. This gives the protein CASSPGLAAYNEQFF.

This clone was picked up one time. The chain employs TRBV6-6 and TRBJ1-4, with D possibly matching TRBD1 (5 bases). The CDR3 is made up of 14 amino acids. Germline loops: CDR1 MNHNY, CDR2 SVGAGI (reference sequence). V lost 2 bases and J 7 bases, leaving 11 bases between the germline ends. CDR3 region: CASSYKGQREKLFF. The DNA of the CDR3 is TGTGCCAGCAGTTACAAGGGGCAGCGTGAAAAACTGTTTTTT.

This clone came up a few times. The V call is TRBV10-2, the J call TRBJ2-7; D not certain. The CDR3 consists of 13 residues. Germline V gene sequence: CDR1 WSHSY, CDR2 SAAADI. V was shortened by 8 bases and J by 4 bases, with 15 bases between the two germline ends. CDR3: CASHRSGQYEQYF. Here the CDR3 DNA reads TGCGCCAGCCATCGTTCCGGGCAGTACGAGCAGTACTTC.

This rearrangement joins TRBV2 to TRBJ1-5; perhaps TRBD1 as D (6 bases). Per germline, CDR1 SNHLY and CDR2 FYNNEI. This CDR3 is 14 amino acids long. The V end was cut by 3 bases, the J end by 3 bases, with 9 bases between. DNA of the CDR3: TGTGCCAGCAGTGACGGACAGCACAATCAGCCCCAGCATTTT. Amino acids: CASSDGQHNQPQHF.

This chain uses TRBV4-1 with TRBJ1-1; D gene ambiguous. Germline lookup yields CDR1 MGHRA and CDR2 YSYEKL. Trimming removed 2 bases at V and 1 base at J, with 11 bases between. There are 15 residues in the CDR3. The CDR3 is CASSQRGRGNTEAFF. CDR3 bases: TGCGCCAGCAGCCAAAGAGGACGGGGGAACACTGAAGCTTTCTTT.

This clone appeared a few times. CDR3 loop: CASSDGTSNQPQHF. The CDR3 DNA sequence: TGTGCCAGCAGTGACGGGACAAGCAATCAGCCCCAGCATTTT. The V call is TRBV6-4, the J call TRBJ1-5, with D possibly being TRBD1 (6 bases). CDR3 length equals 14 residues. V shed 2 bases and J shed 1 base, with 6 bases lying between them. Germline V gene data show CDR1 as MRHNA and CDR2 as SNTAGT.

The genes are TRBV5-6 and TRBJ2-7, with TRBD1 identical over 9 bases. V gave up 7 bases and J gave up 3 bases; unmatched junction bases: 2. The CDR3 sequence is 12 residues long. Germline-derived CDR1 and CDR2 are SGHDT and YYEEEE. CDR3 in amino acids: CASGTGYYEQYF. The CDR3 region has the DNA TGTGCCAGCGGGACAGGGTACTACGAGCAGTACTTC.

The V and J genes are TRBV2 and TRBJ2-1; 12 nucleotides align to TRBD1. The length of the CDR3 is 14 residues. Germline lookup yields CDR1 SNHLY and CDR2 FYNNEI. V gave up 6 bases and J gave up 10 bases; unmatched junction bases: 7. The CDR3 spells CASSAGTGGGEQFF. In DNA, the CDR3 is TGTGCCAGCAGCGCCGGGACAGGGGGCGGCGAGCAGTTCTTC.

V and J are TRBV18 and TRBJ2-1; D is tentatively TRBD1 or TRBD2 (5 bases each). CDR1 and CDR2 from the germline V gene are KGHSH and LQKENI. This CDR3 is built from 12 residues. V was clipped by 3 bases and J by 8 bases, with 8 bases between them. The DNA for the CDR3 is TGTGCCAGCTCACCGGGGGACGATGAGCAGTTCTTC. It encodes CASSPGDDEQFF.

The chain couples TRBV30 to TRBJ1-2, with D maybe TRBD1 (6 bases). CDR1 is GTSNPN and CDR2 is SVGIG in the germline V gene (reference sequence). The CDR3 runs 12 residues. V lost 5 bases, J lost 4 bases, and 11 bases lay in between. The DNA for the CDR3 is TGTGCCTGGGCTACAGGGCCCTATGGCTACACCTTC. Protein: CAWATGPYGYTF.

V gene TRBV5-8 combines with J gene TRBJ1-5; 7 nucleotides match TRBD1. The germline V gene encodes CDR1 SGHTS and CDR2 YDEGEE. CDR3 length equals 15 residues. The V segment lost 7 bases and the J segment 2 bases; nucleotides outside the gene matches: 9. CDR3 residues: CASRPRTGRNQPQHF. The CDR3 region has the DNA TGTGCCAGCCGGCCCCGGACAGGTCGCAATCAGCCCCAGCATTTT.

The chain links TRBV29-1 to TRBJ2-7; possible D gene TRBD2, 5 bases. The CDR3 runs to 13 residues. The V end was cut by 4 bases, the J end by 0 bases, with 10 bases between. Germline assignment: CDR1 SQVTM and CDR2 ANQGSEA. CDR3 in amino acids: CSVAEGSSYEQYF. The CDR3 DNA reads as TGCAGCGTTGCCGAAGGGAGCTCCTACGAGCAGTACTTC.

The V call is TRBV19, the J call TRBJ2-7, with D perhaps TRBD2 (5 bases). This CDR3 comprises 13 residues. Germline-derived CDR1 and CDR2 are LNHDA and SQIVND (reference sequence). Trimming left V 4 bases short and J 2 bases short, with 9 bases between. In nucleotides, the CDR3 is TGTGCCAGTAGTAGAGGGCAACCCTACGAGCAGTACTTC. Amino acids: CASSRGQPYEQYF.

The chain has TRBV25-1 and TRBJ1-2, with D hard to call. CDR3 length: 12 amino acids. Germline V gene data show CDR1 as MGHDK and CDR2 as SYGVNS. Trimming took 3 bases from V and 2 from J, leaving 4 bases between them. CDR3 sequence (DNA): TGTGCCAGCAGTGACAGGAACTATGGCTACACCTTC. As protein: CASSDRNYGYTF.

The V and J genes are TRBV30 and TRBJ1-5, with TRBD1 matching 7 bases. Germline CDR1 is GTSNPN and CDR2 is SVGIG (reference sequence). The CDR3 is made up of 15 amino acids. The V gene end was trimmed by 1 base and the J gene end by 4 bases; junction bases not matched to a gene: 7. In nucleotides, the CDR3 is TGTGCCTGGAGTGATTCCAGGGGGAGTAATCAGCCCCAGCATTTT. It encodes CAWSDSRGSNQPQHF.

The rearrangement links TRBV7-2 to TRBJ2-7; 8 bases map to TRBD2. CDR1 SGHTA and CDR2 FQGNSA come from the germline V gene. The CDR3 is 15 residues long. With V trimmed by 5 bases and J by 2 bases, 8 bases remained unmatched. CDR3 loop: CASSPWTSLAYEQYF. CDR3 nucleotide sequence: TGTGCCAGCAGCCCATGGACTAGCCTAGCCTACGAGCAGTACTTC.

V and J are TRBV4-1 and TRBJ2-7; possible D gene TRBD2, 7 bases. Germline CDR1 reads MGHRA; CDR2 reads YSYEKL. This CDR3 spans 14 amino acids. The V end lost 3 bases, the J end lost 2 bases, and 11 bases lay between the germline ends. The CDR3 nucleotides are TGCGCCAGCAGCCATCCCGGGGGGCCCTACGAGCAGTACTTC. It specifies CASSHPGGPYEQYF.

This rearrangement joins TRBV10-3 to TRBJ1-2, with D possibly TRBD1 on 5 matching bases. The CDR3 consists of 15 residues. V gave up 0 bases and J gave up 7 bases, with 15 bases separating them. Germline V gives CDR1 ENHRY, CDR2 SYGVKD. CDR3 nucleotides: TGTGCCATCAGTGAGTCCCTAGACAGCCTATCTGGCTACACCTTC. Its translation is CAISESLDSLSGYTF.

The chain is built from TRBV27 and TRBJ2-2; a possible D gene is TRBD1 (6 bases). V was pared by 6 bases and J by 6 bases, with 20 bases between. CDR3 length equals 16 residues. Germline V gene data show CDR1 as MNHEY and CDR2 as SMNVEV (reference sequence). The CDR3 loop reads CASSKPTGIFAGELFF. In nucleotides, the CDR3 is TGTGCCAGCAGCAAACCTACAGGGATTTTTGCCGGGGAGCTGTTTTTT.

The CDR3 spells CASSSRLGTSGVYNEQFF. As DNA, the CDR3 is TGTGCCAGCAGCTCAAGGCTGGGGACTAGCGGAGTATACAATGAGCAGTTCTTC. The V and J genes are TRBV11-2 and TRBJ2-1; TRBD2 matches at 11 bases. J lost 4 bases, V lost 4 bases, and 12 bases had no gene match. The CDR3 has 18 residues. Germline CDR1 reads SGHAT; CDR2 reads FQNNGV.

This chain joins TRBV6-1 and TRBJ1-4, with no clear D. Trimming took off 6 bases at V and 0 bases at J, with 8 bases between the two ends. This CDR3 is 14 amino acids long. Germline V gene lookup returns CDR1 MNHNS and CDR2 SASEGT. The CDR3 DNA reads as TGTGCCAGCAGCAGGAGCTCAACTAATGAAAAACTGTTTTTT. Its translation is CASSRSSTNEKLFF.

The chain carries TRBV27 and TRBJ2-3; D tentatively reads TRBD1 or TRBD2 (7 bases each). The CDR3 loop spans 15 amino acids. The V and J ends lost 6 bases and 1 base respectively, with 14 bases between them. Germline CDR1 and CDR2: MNHEY and SMNVEV (reference sequence). The CDR3 loop reads CASRLGRGRTDTQYF. CDR3 coding DNA: TGTGCCAGCAGACTAGGGAGGGGGCGCACAGATACGCAGTATTTT.

The CDR3 DNA is TGTGCCAGCGGGCCCCCGGGACAGGGGACCGGCTACACCTTC. Translating it yields CASGPPGQGTGYTF. V gene TRBV6-5 combines with J gene TRBJ1-2; 10 bases align to TRBD1. The CDR3 contains 14 residues. The V gene end was trimmed by 8 bases and the J gene end by 8 bases; junction bases not matched to a gene: 11. CDR1 MNHEY and CDR2 SVGAGI come from the germline V gene.